The entry that follows covers one T cell receptor beta chain sequence. The CDR3 length is 12 residues. V gave up 7 bases and J gave up 4 bases, with 10 bases separating them. Germline CDR1 is SNHLY and CDR2 is FYNNEI. This sample is drawn from a study of blood T cell repertoires in COVID-19. Study information: PBMCs, B-cell-depleted T cells, or T cells were the source of the cDNA or gDNA that made up the material.

Study processing details: Cell counts per sample came from amplifying reference gene primers. TCRdb's table, derived via immunoSEQ multiplex PCR, lists solely in-frame clones and lacks some. V, J and clone size are those of that table, while D and trimming were read from the DNA. Here the sample spans around 300,000 clones, over 70% being singletons. The chain combines TRBV2 with TRBJ1-1, with unresolved D. The specimen sequenced was peripheral blood. This receptor was taken from a man aged 30 to 45 with active or convalescent COVID-19. The CDR3 sequence: CASKLPGTEAFF. The CDR3, as DNA: TGTGCCAGCAAGCTTCCAGGCACTGAAGCTTTCTTT.